This entry describes one T cell receptor beta chain. With V trimmed by 9 bases and J by 8 bases, 16 bases remained unmatched. Germline V gene sequence: CDR1 LNHDA, CDR2 SQIVND (reference sequence). This CDR3 is built from 15 residues. Using immunoSEQ multiplex PCR, the repertoire was profiled, and TCRdb retains in-frame clones only, with some absent. The sample includes around 100,000 clones, around 91% seen only once; the top ten take more than 0.15%. This specimen belongs to a study of OX40 agonist ivuxolimab in advanced cancers. Overall study context: Three dose-escalation patients had partial responses: one with hepatocellular carcinoma and two with cutaneous melanoma.

The chain combines TRBV19 with TRBJ2-1, with 7 bases lining up with TRBD2. The specimen comprised CD4+ or CD8+ T cells sorted from blood, sampled in a trial of the OX40 agonist ivuxolimab. This TCR was recovered from an adult with an advanced solid tumor such as melanoma, head and neck, liver or kidney cancer. The CDR3 coding sequence is TGTGCCAGCCAACAGCAGGCGGGAGTGTCCCATGAGCAGTTCTTC. Protein sequence: CASQQQAGVSHEQFF.